This T cell receptor beta chain originates from a study of blood T cell repertoires in COVID-19. Study in general: The analysed material was cDNA or gDNA that came from T cells, B-cell-depleted T cells, or PBMCs.

Original processing methods: Nucleated cell number was recorded as an estimate derived from reference gene primer amplification. Only in-frame clones appear in the TCRdb table, and some are missing; sequencing was by immunoSEQ multiplex PCR. The D gene and trimming were derived from the DNA, and the V and J assignments and clone size from that table. The top ten clones hold 3.5% to 4.5% of a sample with a few hundred thousand clones, roughly 89% of them seen once. Germline loops: CDR1 SQVTM, CDR2 ANQGSEA. Trimming took off 3 bases at V and 10 bases at J, with 12 bases between the two ends. The CDR3 loop spans 12 amino acids. Ages ranged from about 18 to 90 years, with residence in fewer than 25 US areas.

The chain combines TRBV29-1 with TRBJ1-4, with TRBD1 as a possible D gene (5 bases). This receptor was taken from a woman between 18 and 29 years old with acute COVID-19. The sequencing input was PBMCs or T cells enriched from blood (not recorded which). CDR3 sequence reads: CSVDVGGGKLFF. The CDR3 DNA reads as TGCAGCGTTGATGTGGGGGGGGGAAAACTGTTTTTT.